This T cell receptor beta chain derives from a study of blood T cell repertoires in COVID-19. Participants had their cohort set by participant-reported clinical history. Here immunoSEQ multiplex PCR was the method, and the copy in TCRdb shows in-frame clones only, minus some. The sample lists a few hundred thousand clones, approximately 80% occurring once. This CDR3 spans 15 amino acids. In its sample, this clone was seen once. Sequenced input: PBMCs or T cells enriched from blood (not recorded which). This chain uses TRBV21-1 with TRBJ1-1. TRBV21-1 counts as a pseudogene. This clonotype was sampled from a man aged 40-49 years who had recovered from COVID-19. In DNA, the CDR3 is TGTGCCAGCAGCAATGGTGGGGGGAAGAACACTGAAGCTTTCTTT. It codes for CASSNGGGKNTEAFF.